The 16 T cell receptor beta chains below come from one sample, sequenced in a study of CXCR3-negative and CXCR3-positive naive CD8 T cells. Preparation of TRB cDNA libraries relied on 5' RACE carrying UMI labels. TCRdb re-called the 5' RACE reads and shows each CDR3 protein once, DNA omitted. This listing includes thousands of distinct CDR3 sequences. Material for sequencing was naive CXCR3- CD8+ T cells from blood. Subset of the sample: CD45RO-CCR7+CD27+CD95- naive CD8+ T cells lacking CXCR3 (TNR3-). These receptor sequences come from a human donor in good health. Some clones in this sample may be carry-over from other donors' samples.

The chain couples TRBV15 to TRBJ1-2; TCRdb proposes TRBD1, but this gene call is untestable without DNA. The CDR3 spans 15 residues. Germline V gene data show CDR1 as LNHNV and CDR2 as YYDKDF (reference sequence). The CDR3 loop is CATSRDRQGNYGYTF.

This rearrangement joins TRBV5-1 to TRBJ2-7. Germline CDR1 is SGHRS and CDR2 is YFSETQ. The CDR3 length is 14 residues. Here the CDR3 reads CASSIHSGSYEQYF. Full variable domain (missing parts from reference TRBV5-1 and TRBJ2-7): KAGVTQTPRYLIKTRGQQVTLSCSPISGHRSVSWYQQTPGQGLQFLFEYFSETQRNKGNFPGRFSGRQFSNSRSEMNVSTLELGDSALYLCASSIHSGSYEQYFGPGTRLTVT.

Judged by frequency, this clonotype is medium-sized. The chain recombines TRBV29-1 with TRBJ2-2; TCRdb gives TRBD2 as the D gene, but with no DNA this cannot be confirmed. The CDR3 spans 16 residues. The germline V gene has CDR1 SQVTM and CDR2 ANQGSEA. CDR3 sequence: CSVSGLAGANTGELFF.

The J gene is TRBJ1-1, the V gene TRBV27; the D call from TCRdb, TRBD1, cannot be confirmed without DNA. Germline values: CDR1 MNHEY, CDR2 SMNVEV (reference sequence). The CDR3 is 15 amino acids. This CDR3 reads CASSKGEGLVTEAFF.

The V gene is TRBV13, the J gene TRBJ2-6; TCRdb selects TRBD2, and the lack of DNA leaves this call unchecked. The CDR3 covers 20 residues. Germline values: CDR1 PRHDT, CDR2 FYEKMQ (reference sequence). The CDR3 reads CASSLGWWTSKNSGANVLTF.

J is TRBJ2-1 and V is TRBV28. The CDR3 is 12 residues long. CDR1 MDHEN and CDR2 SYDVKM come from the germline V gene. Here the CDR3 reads CASSFWSLEQFF.

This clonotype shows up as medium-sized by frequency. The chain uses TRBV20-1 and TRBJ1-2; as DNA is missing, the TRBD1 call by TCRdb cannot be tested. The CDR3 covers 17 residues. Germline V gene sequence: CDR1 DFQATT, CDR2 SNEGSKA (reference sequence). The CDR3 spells CSARDPRDRVESYGYTF.

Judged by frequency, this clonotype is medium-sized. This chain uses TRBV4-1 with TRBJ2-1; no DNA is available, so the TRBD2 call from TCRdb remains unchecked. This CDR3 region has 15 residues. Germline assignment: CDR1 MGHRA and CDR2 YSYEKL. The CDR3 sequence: CASSQGEDIANEQFF.

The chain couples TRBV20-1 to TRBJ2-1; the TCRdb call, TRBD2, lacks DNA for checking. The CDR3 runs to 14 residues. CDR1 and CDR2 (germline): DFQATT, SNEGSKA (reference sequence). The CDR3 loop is CSAPGTSGHNEQFF.

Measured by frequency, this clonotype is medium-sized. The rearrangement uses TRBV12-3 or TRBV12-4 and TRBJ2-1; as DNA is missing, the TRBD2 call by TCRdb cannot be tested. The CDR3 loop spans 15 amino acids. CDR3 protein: CASTPSGSTYNEQFF.

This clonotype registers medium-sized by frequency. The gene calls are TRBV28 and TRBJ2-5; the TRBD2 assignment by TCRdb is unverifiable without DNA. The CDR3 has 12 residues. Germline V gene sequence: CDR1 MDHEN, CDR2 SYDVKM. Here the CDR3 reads CASSSPAETQYF. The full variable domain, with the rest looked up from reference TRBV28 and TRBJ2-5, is DVKVTQSSRYLVKRTGEKVFLECVQDMDHENMFWYRQDPGLGLRLIYFSYDVKMKEKGDIPEGYSVSREKKERFSLILESASTNQTSMYLCASSSPAETQYFGPGTRLLVL.

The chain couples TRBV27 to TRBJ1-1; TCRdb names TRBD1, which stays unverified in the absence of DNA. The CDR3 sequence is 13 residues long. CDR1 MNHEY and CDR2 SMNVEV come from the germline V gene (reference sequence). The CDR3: CASSLQGVTEAFF.

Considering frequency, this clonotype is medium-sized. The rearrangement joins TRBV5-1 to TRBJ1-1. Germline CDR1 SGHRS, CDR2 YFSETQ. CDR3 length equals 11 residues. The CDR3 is CASRTGTEAFF.

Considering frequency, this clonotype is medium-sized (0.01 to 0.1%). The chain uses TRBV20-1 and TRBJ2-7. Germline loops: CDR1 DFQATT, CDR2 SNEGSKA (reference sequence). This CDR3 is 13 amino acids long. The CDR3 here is CSARDVVSYEQYF.

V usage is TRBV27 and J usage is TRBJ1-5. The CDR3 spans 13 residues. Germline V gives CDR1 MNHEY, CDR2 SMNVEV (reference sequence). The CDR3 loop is CASSPTVDQPQHF.

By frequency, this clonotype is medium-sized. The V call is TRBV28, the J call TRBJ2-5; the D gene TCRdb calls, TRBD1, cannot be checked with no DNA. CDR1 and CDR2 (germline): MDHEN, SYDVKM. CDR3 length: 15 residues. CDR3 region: CASTDSDRLQETQYF.